The clone carrying this T cell receptor beta chain occurred a few times. Its antigen remains unknown. This entry is derived from a study of blood T cells in healthy people across ages. Study observations and caveats: A roughly linear age-dependent decrease characterized TCR beta diversity per million T cells.

The CDR3 covers 17 residues. V dropped 3 bases and J dropped 8 bases, with 27 bases sitting between them. Germline V gene lookup returns CDR1 SQVTM and CDR2 ANQGSEA. Primed by a sample-barcoded 5' primer and a J-beta primer mix, a second PCR proceeded for 7 to 11 cycles. TCRdb called the 5' RACE reads again in MiXCR, with one record for every CDR3 protein. This repertoire shows approximately 800,000 distinct CDR3 sequences, approximately 25% found once; its top ten account for under 4.5%. It was roughly 10 milliliters of peripheral blood that were drawn from each donor. This sample was shared with a second study, whose subject was T cells of mothers and their children. This second study notes: Second-PCR amplification with M1S added sample barcodes and 2-4 random nucleotides. Each mother yielded more than 9 million TCR beta CDR3 reads. Each child yielded some 3 million reads.

The sequencing sample was made of blood. V and J are TRBV29-1 and TRBJ2-3, with D possibly being TRBD1 or TRBD2 (5 bases each). The sequence was collected from a boy aged 10-17 years in good health. CDR3 amino acids: CSVDHFWGKGKPGTQYF. In DNA, the CDR3 is TGCAGCGTTGACCATTTTTGGGGGAAAGGGAAACCGGGTACGCAGTATTTT.